This T cell receptor (beta chain) emerged from a study of CD8 T cells in Susac syndrome. General study results and limits: As acknowledged by the study, its TCR sequencing and HLA analysis included a relatively small number of individuals.

Of note for this clonotype: Its antigen is not identified.

Reverse transcription used about 0.5 to 1 ug RNA and random hexamers. Amplification of TCR beta CDR3 was carried out by immunoSEQ multiplex PCR, which covered 54 Vbeta and 13 Jbeta segments. TCRdb recomputed calls from the immunoSEQ multiplex PCR reads with MiXCR, one row per CDR3 protein. The table records about 140,000 distinct CDR3 sequences, 85% to 95% of them present only once. Trimming removed 6 bases from V and 0 bases from J, with 13 bases in between. CDR1 is SGHTA, CDR2 FQGNSA, per germline. CDR3 length equals 15 residues. This TCR was recovered from a human donor with Susac syndrome. Input material: CD4+ T cells from PBMCs. V gene TRBV7-2 combines with J gene TRBJ2-3; D is uncertain. In DNA form, the CDR3 reads TGTGCCAGCAGAGAGCCTCGACGTAGCACAGATACGCAGTATTTT. It codes for CASREPRRSTDTQYF. The variable domain in full, completed from reference TRBV7-2 and TRBJ2-3, reads GAGVSQSPSNKVTEKGKDVELRCDPISGHTALYWYRQSLGQGLEFLIYFQGNSAPDKSGLPSDRFSAERTGGSVSTLTIQRTQQEDSAVYLCASREPRRSTDTQYFGPGTRLTVL.